The clone carrying this T cell receptor beta chain showed up just once. Its matching antigen is unknown. Primers included in the PCR were 60 Vbeta and 13 Jbeta primers. The protocol was immunoSEQ multiplex PCR, while the TCRdb copy is restricted to in-frame clones and leaves out a portion. The sample carries 110,000 to 150,000 clones, 60% to 80% recorded once. The data derive from a study of cytomegalovirus exposure and HLA in healthy donors. Across the whole study: Early released data comprised some 85 million unique TCRs from HLA-typed donors. Study findings and constraints: Judged likely to be a sequencing artifact was a cluster of highly shared sequence variants.

With V trimmed by 1 base and J by 7 bases, 9 bases remained unmatched. The CDR3 extends over 16 amino acids. Germline V gene data show CDR1 as LGHNA and CDR2 as YNFKEQ. The gene calls are TRBV4-2 and TRBJ1-4; TRBD1 aligns across 7 bases. This TCR was recovered from a young woman in good health and CMV-seronegative. Sequencing used PBMCs. The CDR3 here is CASSQAGGGQSEKLFF. The CDR3 bases are TGTGCCAGCAGCCAAGCAGGAGGGGGACAGAGTGAAAAACTGTTTTTT.